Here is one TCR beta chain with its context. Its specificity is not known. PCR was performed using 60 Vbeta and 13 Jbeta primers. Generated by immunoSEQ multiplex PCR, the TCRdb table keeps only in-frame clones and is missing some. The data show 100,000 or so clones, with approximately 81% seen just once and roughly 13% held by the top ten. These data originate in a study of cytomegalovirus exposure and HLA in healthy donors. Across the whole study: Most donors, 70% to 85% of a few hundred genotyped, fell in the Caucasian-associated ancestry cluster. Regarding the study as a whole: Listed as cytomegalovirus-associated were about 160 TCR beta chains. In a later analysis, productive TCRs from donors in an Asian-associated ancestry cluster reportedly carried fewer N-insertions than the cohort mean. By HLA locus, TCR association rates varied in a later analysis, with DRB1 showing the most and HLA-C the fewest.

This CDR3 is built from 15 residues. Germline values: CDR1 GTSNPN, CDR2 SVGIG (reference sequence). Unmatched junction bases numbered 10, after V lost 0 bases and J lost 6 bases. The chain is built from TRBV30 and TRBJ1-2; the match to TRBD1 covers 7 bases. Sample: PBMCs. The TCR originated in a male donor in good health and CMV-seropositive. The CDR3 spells CAWSVHLEGANGYTF. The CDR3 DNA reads TGTGCCTGGAGTGTGCATTTGGAGGGGGCGAATGGCTACACCTTC.